A selection of T cell receptor beta chains follows, all from one sample in a study of blood T cells in healthy people across ages. Each CDR3 protein is one row after TCRdb ran MiXCR on the 5' RACE reads. The top ten clones hold more than 2% of a sample with over 1,500,000 distinct CDR3 sequences, about 50% of them seen once. The sample consisted of blood. The origin of the receptors is a middle-aged woman in good health. The CDR3 runs from the conserved cysteine through the conserved F or W. Fields, in order: D gene, V gene, J gene, clone size, CDR3 DNA, CDR3 protein. A D gene is named only where the DNA matches it firmly. Not all rows give a size; the values are once, few, many and, for expanded clones, a class.

>-|TRBV7-9|TRBJ1-4|-
TGTGCCAGCAGCTGGGGACTGAGCACTAATGAAAAACTGTTTTTT
CASSWGLSTNEKLFF
>TRBD1|TRBV29-1|TRBJ2-1|few
TGCAGCGTTGCGGGACAGGGGGCCACTGAGCAGTTCTTC
CSVAGQGATEQFF
>-|TRBV4-1|TRBJ2-7|-
TGCGCCAGCAGCCAAGAAAGGGCAGGGACATCCTACGAGCAGTACTTC
CASSQERAGTSYEQYF
>TRBD2|TRBV7-7|TRBJ2-1|-
TGTGCTAGCAGCTTAGCCGCGGGAGCTGACTACGAGCAGTTCTTC
CASSLAAGADYEQFF
>-|TRBV12-3/TRBV12-4|TRBJ2-1|-
TGTGCCAGCAGTCCCCTCGGATCCGGGCACGGTGAGCAGTTCTTC
CASSPLGSGHGEQFF
>TRBD1|TRBV7-9|TRBJ2-1|-
TGTGCCAGCAGCTTAAGGTCGGGACAGGGGGCCAATGAGCAGTTCTTC
CASSLRSGQGANEQFF
>-|TRBV24-1|TRBJ2-4|few
TGTGCCACCAGCCCGAGAGTAGCCAAAAACATTCAGTACTTC
CATSPRVAKNIQYF
>TRBD1|TRBV20-1|TRBJ2-4|-
TGCAGTGCTCCCCCGGACAGGGTAGGGAAAAACATTCAGTACTTC
CSAPPDRVGKNIQYF
>TRBD1|TRBV4-2|TRBJ1-1|-
TGTGCCAGCAGCCAGGGGACAGCTGAAGCTTTCTTT
CASSQGTAEAFF
>-|TRBV6-6|TRBJ1-2|-
TGTGCCGTAAGCGGGGTAACCTATGGCTACACCTTC
CAVSGVTYGYTF
>-|TRBV7-2|TRBJ2-3|-
TGTGCCAGCAGCTTAGTAGCTGCTAAAGTTCCCCCAGATACGCAGTATTTT
CASSLVAAKVPPDTQYF
>-|TRBV7-8|TRBJ2-5|-
TGTGCCAGCAGCAGAGACAGGTGGGGGGACACAATTGAGACCCAGTACTTC
CASSRDRWGDTIETQYF
>-|TRBV4-2|TRBJ1-6|-
TGTGCCAGCAGCCAAGATAGGGATTCACCCCCCCACTTT
CASSQDRDSPPHF
>-|TRBV29-1|TRBJ2-3|few
TGCAGCCCATACGACAGATCAAGCACAGATACGCAGTATTTT
CSPYDRSSTDTQYF
>-|TRBV4-2|TRBJ2-7|few
TGTGCCAGCAGCCAAGATCCAAGGGGGTCCTACGAGCAGTACTTC
CASSQDPRGSYEQYF
>TRBD1|TRBV27|TRBJ1-2|-
TGTGCCAGCAGTAGGGGGACAGGGGGCGCGAGTAACTATGGCTACACCTTC
CASSRGTGGASNYGYTF
>-|TRBV6-5|TRBJ1-5|-
TGTGCCAGCAGTTACTCTGTAGGCTCCAATCAGCCCCAGCATTTT
CASSYSVGSNQPQHF
>-|TRBV6-2/TRBV6-3|TRBJ1-1|-
TGTGCCAGTGCTGGGTACATGAACACTGAAGCTTTCTTT
CASAGYMNTEAFF
>TRBD2|TRBV20-1|TRBJ2-7|-
TGCAGTGTCCCCCCGCGGACTAGCGGGATCCGCTACGAGCAGTACTTC
CSVPPRTSGIRYEQYF
>TRBD2|TRBV28|TRBJ2-5|few
TGTGCCAGCAGATCTGTCCGCGGGGGACGATCGGAGACCCAGTACTTC
CASRSVRGGRSETQYF
>-|TRBV7-2|TRBJ2-5|few
TGTGCCAGCAGCTTTAGGGCAAGGCCAGAGACCCAGTACTTC
CASSFRARPETQYF
>TRBD1|TRBV5-5|TRBJ2-7|-
TGTGTCAGCAGCGCGGGGACAGGGACTTACGAGCAGTACTTC
CVSSAGTGTYEQYF
>TRBD2|TRBV28|TRBJ2-5|-
TGTGCCGGCAGTGGGACTAGCGGGGGGGCTCGGACCCAGTACTTC
CAGSGTSGGARTQYF
>-|TRBV12-3/TRBV12-4|TRBJ1-5|few
TGTGCCAGCAGCTCGAATGCCGAGTTCTTTCTCCAGCATTTT
CASSSNAEFFLQHF
>-|TRBV24-1|TRBJ1-5|-
TGTGCCACCAGTGATCCGTGGGGAGGGGATCAGCCCCAGCATTTT
CATSDPWGGDQPQHF
>TRBD1|TRBV7-2|TRBJ2-6|-
TGTGCCAGCAGCTTCGGGACAGGGAACTCTGGGGCCAACGTCCTGACTTTC
CASSFGTGNSGANVLTF
>-|TRBV6-2/TRBV6-3|TRBJ2-1|few
TGTGCCAGCAGTTACATTTGGTTTGAGCAGTTCTTC
CASSYIWFEQFF
>TRBD2|TRBV7-6|TRBJ2-1|-
TGTGCCAGCAGCTTATTTGAGACTAGCGGTAACAATGAGCAGTTCTTC
CASSLFETSGNNEQFF
>-|TRBV12-3/TRBV12-4|TRBJ1-6|-
TGTGCCAGCAGTCCTATTGGGGGGAGTAATTCACCCCTCCACTTT
CASSPIGGSNSPLHF
>TRBD2|TRBV20-1|TRBJ2-3|few
TGCAGTGCTAGAGGCCAGCGGGGCAGGGAAGATACGCAGTATTTT
CSARGQRGREDTQYF
>TRBD2|TRBV2|TRBJ2-1|few
TGTGCCAGCAGGGCCTCGGGGGGAAACCCCAGCCACAATGAGCAGTTCTTC
CASRASGGNPSHNEQFF
>-|TRBV11-2|TRBJ1-1|few
TGTGCCAGCAGCTCGAATCTCGCCCAAGCTTTCTTT
CASSSNLAQAFF
>TRBD1|TRBV5-1|TRBJ2-5|few
TGCGCCAGCAGCCTCCAGACAGGGGAGGAGACCCAGTACTTC
CASSLQTGEETQYF
>-|TRBV20-1|TRBJ2-1|-
TGCAGTGCACAATCCTCGCGTCGTCCGGATGAGCAGTTCTTC
CSAQSSRRPDEQFF
>TRBD2|TRBV6-2/TRBV6-3|TRBJ2-3|few
TGTGCCAGCCGAGCGGGGGTTACAGATACGCAGTATTTT
CASRAGVTDTQYF
>-|TRBV10-3|TRBJ1-6|-
TGTGCCATCAGTGATGCGATCTCCTATAATTCACCCCTCCACTTT
CAISDAISYNSPLHF
>-|TRBV12-3/TRBV12-4|TRBJ2-3|-
TGTGCCAGCAGGCGAGGTTCTCCAGATACGCAGTATTTT
CASRRGSPDTQYF
>-|TRBV7-9|TRBJ1-2|-
TGTGCCAGCAGCCCCTTCGGATATGGCTACACCTTC
CASSPFGYGYTF
>TRBD2|TRBV28|TRBJ2-3|-
TGTGCCAGCAGTTTAGAACTAGCGGGGGCCCTCGGGGACACAGATACGCAGTATTTT
CASSLELAGALGDTDTQYF
>-|TRBV20-1|TRBJ1-2|once
TGCAGTGCTAGAGATGGGGTTGGTAGCTACACCTTC
CSARDGVGSYTF
>-|TRBV7-2|TRBJ2-5|few
TGTGCCAGCAATCGACCACAGCGGGGACTACAGGGGCAGTACTTC
CASNRPQRGLQGQYF
>TRBD1|TRBV4-1|TRBJ2-1|-
TGCGCCACCAGCCAGAAGCCCGGGACAGGGGTCTACAATGAGCAGTTCTTC
CATSQKPGTGVYNEQFF
>-|TRBV4-3|TRBJ2-4|-
TGCGCCAGCAGCCAAGATCCAGGGAGGATTCAGTACTTC
CASSQDPGRIQYF
>TRBD2|TRBV5-1|TRBJ2-5|once
TGCGCCAGCAGCTTCGAGGGACTAGCGGGACAAGAGACCCAGTACTTC
CASSFEGLAGQETQYF
>-|TRBV2|TRBJ1-1|-
TGTGCCAGCAAGATAGGCGTCGGGGACACTGAAGCTTTCTTT
CASKIGVGDTEAFF
>-|TRBV4-1|TRBJ2-1|-
TGCGCCAGCAGCCAAGATAGGGGTGGTTTCAGGGTCGATACGAATGAGCAGTTCTTC
CASSQDRGGFRVDTNEQFF
>-|TRBV6-5|TRBJ2-1|-
TGTGCCAGCAGTTACTTGACGGGCGGGGTTGACAATGAGCAGTTCTTC
CASSYLTGGVDNEQFF
>TRBD1|TRBV13|TRBJ2-7|once
TGTGCCAGCAGCAACCGGGACAGCGCCTACGAGCAGTACTTC
CASSNRDSAYEQYF
>TRBD1|TRBV7-2|TRBJ1-2|few
TGTGCCAGCAGCTCTCCCGGGACAGGGGGCTCCAAAAACTATGGCTACACCTTC
CASSSPGTGGSKNYGYTF
>TRBD2|TRBV6-2/TRBV6-3|TRBJ2-1|-
TGTGCCAGCAGTTACCTAGCGGGCTTTTACAATGAGCAGTTCTTC
CASSYLAGFYNEQFF
>TRBD2|TRBV12-3/TRBV12-4|TRBJ2-1|-
TGTGCCAGCAGTTTAGTTGCCGGGCGGGGGGAGCAGTTCTTC
CASSLVAGRGEQFF
>TRBD1|TRBV9|TRBJ1-6|-
TGTGCCAGCAGCCTCTCCTCCGGGACAGGGAATTCACCCCTCCACTTT
CASSLSSGTGNSPLHF